This T cell receptor beta chain was documented in a study of cytomegalovirus exposure and HLA in healthy donors (dated by TCRdb to the late 2010s). Notes on the research overall: An earlier analysis of 550 to 700 of the donors reported roughly 270 Gb of sequence data and some 120 million unique TCR beta sequences from about 180 million T cells. Approximately 300 gigabases of sequencing data and approximately 84 million unique TCR sequences were included in an early release covering 500 to 750 HLA-typed donors. The genetic ancestry cluster associated with self-reported Caucasian donors included 81% of the roughly 390 genotyped donors. The aim of the study was to test whether cataloging public T cell receptors could identify signatures of past pathogen exposure. Using immunosequencing, the study profiled T cell repertoires from roughly 650 subjects and related those repertoires to cytomegalovirus serostatus. Besides the first cohort of more than 650 subjects, a separate validation cohort made up of over 100 different subjects was used. The study combined high-throughput TCR immunosequencing, statistical association of individual TCRs with disease status, and machine learning to predict cytomegalovirus infection status. In a later analysis, previously published TCR beta repertoires from 670 or so donors were re-analyzed and high-resolution HLA genotyping was added so that TCR occurrence patterns could be studied. Rather than using new phenotypic data, the later analysis identified candidate immune exposures from TCR beta sequences and from how often those sequences occurred across donors. To decide whether each TCR beta V gene segment behaved as functional or pseudogenic, an earlier analysis of fewer than 750 of the donors relied on high-throughput TCR beta sequencing. Donor age, sex, ethnicity and CMV serostatus were collected together with the repertoire data. Genome-wide SNP genotypes for about 65% of the roughly 670 donors were used in a later genetic analysis, which treated that subset as a discovery cohort. Every repertoire in the discovery cohort had been generated on one and the same sequencing platform. Class I and class II HLA loci were covered by the typing at four-digit resolution. The number of donors typed differed by locus, with roughly 620-630 for A, B, C, DRB1 and DQB1, roughly 520 for DQA1, under 610 for DPA1, and approximately 470 for DPB1. Four to six DR-DQ haplotypes were handled as single units for association and clustering, since linkage in the cohort was strong. Among under 450 genotyped donors of the cohort, an average of 235,054 unique TCR beta nucleotide sequences were sequenced per donor, roughly 18% of them non-productive. Beyond this particular receptor, the publication reports: Roughly uniform sequencing depth across donors was assumed in presence/absence analyses, although this assumption may not hold. The study gave a list of roughly 150 TCR beta chains associated with cytomegalovirus. The only immune exposure information available for the cohort was CMV serostatus. Most CMV-associated TCR beta chains appeared to be HLA-restricted in a later analysis, and the HLA associations seemed to be driven largely by CMV exposure. Most TCR sequences were observed very rarely across donors, whereas some public TCRs were present in many individuals. A cluster of highly shared sequence variants was judged likely to be a technical artifact of the sequencing pipeline. An earlier analysis of approximately 600 of the donors showed that most TCR beta V segments appeared in productive rearrangements either about 87% or about 30% of the time, which broadly matched IMGT annotations. A further reported finding was that TCR beta sequences accurately predicted the HLA-A and HLA-B alleles for most subjects in the first cohort. Assigning TCR associations to individual alleles was difficult when HLA alleles, especially DR and DQ, strongly co-occurred. HLA typing was unavailable for some donors at each locus, so association tests used only the typed subset. In vitro tests confirmed that three of the cytomegalovirus-associated TCR beta chains recognize cytomegalovirus antigens. The earlier analysis of fewer than 750 of the donors excluded roughly 17 rarely observed V segments, including chromosome 9 orphons, because counts were too low. Several of the top co-occurrence clusters appeared to be linked to parvovirus B19, influenza, CMV and Epstein-Barr virus, according to a later analysis. An association between a missense DCLRE1C variant and V-gene and J-gene trimming of TCR beta chains was found in a later genetic analysis and replicated in an independent cohort. A later analysis found that TCR association rates varied across HLA loci, with DRB1 alleles showing the most associated TCRs and HLA-C alleles the fewest. In a later analysis, HLA-associated TCR beta chains showed more clonal expansion and lower generation probabilities than non-associated chains that were equally common. This cohort had only TCR beta chains sequenced, and the lack of alpha or paired-chain data limited which features could be detected. Cytomegalovirus status was reported to be diagnosed by the classifier with high specificity and sensitivity in both the original and validation cohorts. Specific HLA alleles were associated with 15,000 to 20,000 TCR beta sequences at a false discovery rate of 0.05 in a later analysis. The authors suggested that the approach could potentially be generalized to other disease states and immunological phenotypes. Linkage disequilibrium might explain the correlated functional status among segregating V segments, but an unknown experimental factor could not be ruled out. According to a later genetic analysis, donors in an Asian-associated ancestry cluster had fewer N-insertions in productive TCRs than the approximately 690-donor mean.

A note on this clone: What antigen it recognizes has not been identified. Base qualities are missing; no much larger clone stands one base away.

The cohort comprised 710 or so healthy bone marrow donors. At the time of sampling, all cohort members were nominally healthy, though unrecorded immune exposures were likely present. The donor was CMV seronegative and belonged to the group of 352 seronegative cohort members. A peripheral blood sample was collected from each donor, and TCR beta sequencing was performed on peripheral blood mononuclear cells. Genomic DNA was extracted from the blood cell samples with the Qiagen DNeasy Blood Extraction Kit. The library was produced with the immunoSEQ multiplex PCR assay. A mixture of 60 forward primers for TCR Vbeta segments and 13 reverse primers for TCR Jbeta segments was used in the multiplex PCR. The CDR3 region of rearranged TCR beta genes was amplified from genomic DNA by a multiplex PCR assay. The amplified TCR beta libraries were sequenced on the Illumina HiSeq System as 87-base-pair reads. Under the source paper's analysis protocol: A later analysis counted some 80 million unique TCR beta chains across the roughly 700 repertoires, and 10 million to 12 million of these chains were shared by at least two donors. Raw reads were error-corrected and collapsed into unique sequences by a nearest-neighbor algorithm in which closely related sequences were merged to remove PCR and sequencing errors. CDR3 sequences were aligned to IMGT reference sequences to assign V, D and J gene segments. For a sequence to be retained, a match of at least six nucleotides was required to both a V gene segment and a J gene segment. A rearrangement counted as productive if the CDR3 had no stop codons and remained in frame with V and J, and every other rearrangement counted as non-productive. Following IMGT convention, CDR3 was defined as the stretch from the second conserved V-encoded cysteine up to the conserved J-encoded phenylalanine. The earlier analysis of 500 to 650 of the donors excluded any sequence lacking an unambiguous match to a single V gene segment. In an earlier analysis of roughly 500 of the donors, V segments were called functional above 56.7% productive rearrangements and were called segregating when the between-donor standard deviation exceeded 5%. A statistical classification framework was built to diagnose cytomegalovirus status from the catalog of TCR beta chain sequences. In a later analysis, TCR nucleotide sequences were compared against IMGT/GENE-DB human TR gene sequences so that V and J genes could be assigned. The TCRdist pipeline was used in a later analysis to assign CDR3 sequences and most-parsimonious VDJ recombination scenarios. In a later analysis, every TCR beta chain was defined by the combination of its CDR3 amino acid sequence and its V-gene family, and reads without a unique V-gene family were dropped. To address suspected cross-contamination and a sequencing artifact, a later analysis removed a few hundred highly shared, low-generation-probability nucleotide sequences. For each public chain, a later analysis derived a clonal expansion index from normalized ranks of inferred template counts within each repertoire. In a later analysis, generation probabilities were computed using a VDJ recombination model fitted to out-of-frame rearrangements, and the results were checked against IGoR. In a later analysis, hypergeometric tests were used to score TCR-TCR, TCR-HLA and TCR-CMV co-occurrence, with a repertoire-size bias correction applied to TCR pairs. To estimate false discovery rates, a later analysis permuted the HLA or CMV assignments 20 times. A later analysis grouped co-occurring TCRs with DBSCAN, adding TCRdist sequence similarity when clustering within HLA-allele-positive subsets. Repertoires with fewer than 30,000 or more than 120,000 public chains were left out of co-occurrence clustering, as were five repertoires with anomalous nucleotide sharing. The clones in this table, taken by TCRdb from immuneACCESS, are in-frame only. Not every clone is retained; where verified, under half of the shortfall comes from an unresolved V gene, and the cause of the rest is unknown. From that table come the V and J calls and clone size; the DNA was used to work out D and trimming. This sample lists 150,000 to 200,000 clones; around 80% were detected once. Of the sample, about 2.2% is held by the ten largest clones.

Sequenced sample: PBMCs. The source is a man aged 35 to 55 in good health and CMV-seronegative.

The nucleotide sequence is given as TGTGCCAGCAGTTTTGAGCTAGCGTCCTCCTACAATGAGCAGTTCTTC. Translated, it gives CASSFELASSYNEQFF. This chain joins TRBV5-6 to TRBJ2-1; TRBD2 is possibly the D segment (6 matching bases). Cut back by 5 bases and 0 bases, the V and J ends lie 15 bases apart. There are 16 amino acids in the CDR3, from cysteine to phenylalanine inclusive. Just the 48-base CDR3 DNA is kept, in frame starting at base 1. For CDR1 and CDR2, the germline V gene lists SGHDT and YYEEEE.